This TCR beta chain was recovered during a study of human T cells and chemical hapten exposure. V lost 0 bases and J lost 2, with 13 bases in between. The CDR3 runs 16 residues. CDR1 and CDR2 from the germline V gene are SGHRS and YFSETQ. How the authors handled the data: Sample TCR counts, which ranged from roughly 20,000 to 690,600, had a median of roughly 100,000. TCRdb analysed the RACE reads with MiXCR anew, one entry per CDR3 protein. These V and J calls rely on TCRdb rather than the paper's analysis. The repertoire holds about 360,000 distinct CDR3 sequences, around 5% seen once, with approximately 2.5% in the top ten. This clonotype was counted a few times. Regarding time point: patch test 1, 2 weeks after DPC sensitization. Treatment meaning: therapeutic diphenylcyclopropenone sensitization with weekly scalp DPC. Phlebotomy was performed prior to application of every patch test. Donation of samples came from alopecia patients who were 18 to 70 years old and suitable for DPC.

The receptor was isolated from a woman aged 50 to 60 with alopecia areata. Some clones in this sample may be carry-over from other donors' samples. The V call is TRBV5-1, the J call TRBJ2-3; possible D gene TRBD1, 5 bases. The source was whole blood, collected in connection with sensitization to the hapten diphenylcyclopropenone (DPC). This CDR3 reads CASSLGLDNPTDTQYF. DNA for the CDR3: TGCGCCAGCAGCTTGGGACTGGACAATCCCACAGATACGCAGTATTTT.